Below are 31 T cell receptor beta chains sequenced from a single sample in a study of T cell repertoires in cytomegalovirus infection. TCRdb re-called the reads with MiXCR, one entry per CDR3 protein. The sample lists over 300,000 distinct CDR3 sequences; 15% to 20% were seen once. Sample: PBMCs. The origin of the receptors is a human donor in good health (CMV status not recorded). Some clones in this sample may be carry-over from other donors' samples.

The chain links TRBV25-1 to TRBJ2-1; 9 nucleotides agree with TRBD1. The trim removed 4 bases at V and 4 bases at J, leaving 2 bases unmatched. Germline V lookup: CDR1 MGHDK, CDR2 SYGVNS. The CDR3 extends over 14 amino acids. The CDR3 loop is CASSGGQGYNEQFF. The CDR3 DNA reads as TGTGCCAGCAGTGGGGGACAGGGATACAATGAGCAGTTCTTC.

This clonotype has more than one count but fewer than ten. The CDR3 reads CASSSPGGYEQYF. The CDR3 nucleotides read TGTGCCAGCAGTAGCCCTGGGGGGTACGAGCAGTACTTC. V usage is TRBV6-6 and J usage is TRBJ2-7, with D perhaps TRBD2 (6 bases). The CDR3 loop spans 13 amino acids. From germline, CDR1 is MNHNY and CDR2 SVGAGI (reference sequence). V was pared by 5 bases and J by 4 bases, with 12 bases between.

This clonotype was recorded many times. In nucleotides, the CDR3 is TGTGCCAGCAGCCCGGGACAGGGTCGGGGAAACACCATATATTTT. Residues: CASSPGQGRGNTIYF. The V call is TRBV7-2, the J call TRBJ1-3, with 9 bases identical to TRBD1. The CDR3 loop spans 15 amino acids. The V segment lost 5 bases and the J segment 4 bases; nucleotides outside the gene matches: 6. Germline V gene lookup returns CDR1 SGHTA and CDR2 FQGNSA. The variable domain in full, with the rest retrieved from reference TRBV7-2 and TRBJ1-3, is GAGVSQSPSNKVTEKGKDVELRCDPISGHTALYWYRQSLGQGLEFLIYFQGNSAPDKSGLPSDRFSAERTGGSVSTLTIQRTQQEDSAVYLCASSPGQGRGNTIYFGEGSWLTVV.

This clonotype was recorded many times. This CDR3 is CSASRDGSQEKLFF. The CDR3 DNA is TGCAGTGCTAGCCGGGACGGGAGCCAGGAAAAACTGTTTTTT. V is TRBV20-1 and J is TRBJ1-4; possible D gene TRBD1, 5 bases. Trimming shortened V by 3 bases and J by 8 bases, and 16 bases separated the two germline ends. This CDR3 contains 14 residues. In germline, CDR1 is DFQATT, CDR2 SNEGSKA (reference sequence).

The V gene is TRBV6-6, the J gene TRBJ1-1; D unresolved. The germline gives CDR1 MNHNY, CDR2 SVGAGI (reference sequence). The CDR3 is 15 residues long. Trimming took off 2 bases at V and 2 bases at J, with 12 bases between the two ends. The CDR3 protein is CASSYVHGDNTEAFF. Written as DNA, the CDR3 is TGTGCCAGCAGTTACGTGCACGGTGATAACACTGAAGCTTTCTTT.

This rearrangement joins TRBV5-5 to TRBJ2-1; possible D gene TRBD2, 6 bases. V shed 2 bases and J shed 0 bases, with 15 bases lying between them. The germline CDR1 and CDR2 sequences are SGHKS and YYEKEE (reference sequence). This CDR3 is 17 amino acids long. The chain's CDR3 is CASSLGGLMGSYNEQFF. CDR3 DNA sequence: TGTGCCAGCAGCTTAGGAGGACTAATGGGCTCCTACAATGAGCAGTTCTTC.

This clonotype was recorded at least ten times. V usage is TRBV11-3 and J usage is TRBJ2-3; possibly TRBD2 for D (7 bases). CDR1 and CDR2 (germline): SGHNT, YENEEA. This CDR3 is 16 amino acids long. V was trimmed by 1 base and J by 2 bases, leaving 13 bases between them. CDR3 sequence (DNA): TGTGCCAGCAGCTTAGGCGCGGGGGCCAACACAGATACGCAGTATTTT. Its protein is CASSLGAGANTDTQYF.

This clonotype was detected a few times. This chain uses TRBV6-2 or TRBV6-3 with TRBJ2-7; tentatively, D is TRBD2 (6 bases). The CDR3 consists of 17 residues. From germline, CDR1 is MNHEY and CDR2 SVGEGT. Deletions cut 2 bases from V and 0 bases from J, with 17 bases between. The chain's CDR3 is CASSYSWRVPTSYEQYF. The CDR3 nucleotides are TGTGCCAGCAGTTACAGCTGGAGGGTGCCTACCTCCTACGAGCAGTACTTC.

There are many counts of this clonotype. J is TRBJ2-7 and V is TRBV7-2; 10 bases fit TRBD2. This CDR3 contains 15 residues. Germline V gene data show CDR1 as SGHTA and CDR2 as FQGNSA. V shed 4 bases and J 0 bases; nucleotides not matched to a gene: 3. CDR3 residues: CASSSSGGVSYEQYF. CDR3 nucleotide sequence: TGTGCCAGCAGCTCCAGCGGGGGGGTCTCCTACGAGCAGTACTTC.

This sequence joins TRBV12-3 or TRBV12-4 and TRBJ2-7, with TRBD2 matching 12 bases. CDR3 length equals 15 residues. V lost 2 bases to trimming and J lost 2 bases; unmatched junction nucleotides: 1. For the CDR3, the DNA is TGTGCCAGCAGTTTAACTAGCGGGGGGCCCTACGAGCAGTACTTC. Protein product: CASSLTSGGPYEQYF.

The chain carries TRBV5-1 and TRBJ1-5, with a weak D call TRBD1 (5 bases). Germline V gene sequence: CDR1 SGHRS, CDR2 YFSETQ. Trimming removed 0 bases at V and 0 bases at J, with 13 bases between. The CDR3 spans 17 residues. The CDR3 nucleotides are TGCGCCAGCAGCTTGGTGGCAGGGCCGTATAGCAATCAGCCCCAGCATTTT. It translates to CASSLVAGPYSNQPQHF.

This clonotype was detected a few times. The rearrangement joins TRBV11-2 to TRBJ2-2; the D is unclear. The length of the CDR3 is 15 residues. V dropped 5 bases and J dropped 8 bases, with 18 bases sitting between them. Germline loops: CDR1 SGHAT, CDR2 FQNNGV. In DNA form, the CDR3 reads TGTGCCAGCAGCGCTGGAATAGGTTTCGGAGGGGAGCTGTTTTTT. Translation: CASSAGIGFGGELFF.

This clonotype was counted ten times or more. This sequence joins TRBV7-8 and TRBJ1-2, with D tentatively TRBD1 (6 bases). The V end lost 0 bases, the J end lost 2 bases, and 16 bases lay between the germline ends. The length of the CDR3 is 17 residues. Germline CDR1 and CDR2: SGHVS and FQNEAQ. The CDR3 sequence is CASSLAIGQPGNYGYTF. CDR3 nucleotides: TGTGCCAGCAGCTTAGCGATCGGACAGCCGGGGAACTATGGCTACACCTTC.

This clonotype occurred many times. The chain employs TRBV20-1 and TRBJ1-5; D ambiguous. V dropped 0 bases and J dropped 0 bases, with 6 bases sitting between them. CDR1 is DFQATT and CDR2 is SNEGSKA in the germline V gene (reference sequence). This CDR3 spans 14 amino acids. CDR3 DNA sequence: TGCAGTGCTAGAGAGGCCAATAGCAATCAGCCCCAGCATTTT. Its translation is CSAREANSNQPQHF.

The chain combines TRBV6-8 with TRBJ2-1, with no clear D. V gave up 5 bases and J gave up 0 bases, with 11 bases separating them. Per the germline V gene, CDR1 is MNHGY and CDR2 is SAAAGT. The CDR3 is 15 amino acids. The CDR3 coding sequence is TGTGCCAGCAGTCGGAGTCGAAGCTCCTACAATGAGCAGTTCTTC. The encoded protein is CASSRSRSSYNEQFF.

Many counts were recorded for this clonotype. The gene calls are TRBV7-9 and TRBJ1-6; 8 bases line up with TRBD1. Germline V CDR1 and CDR2: SEHNR, FQNEAQ (reference sequence). This CDR3 is built from 18 residues. Unmatched junction bases numbered 9, after V lost 5 bases and J lost 0 bases. This chain's CDR3 is CASSEDRGFYSYNSPLHF. The CDR3 coding sequence is TGTGCCAGCAGCGAAGACAGGGGTTTCTACTCCTATAATTCACCCCTCCACTTT.

This clonotype was seen repeatedly, ten times or more. The chain combines TRBV15 with TRBJ1-1; TRBD1 matches at 7 bases. The CDR3 covers 16 residues. The germline CDR1 and CDR2 sequences are LNHNV and YYDKDF (reference sequence). Trimming at V came to 2 bases and at J to 6 bases, leaving 12 bases not matched to a gene. The CDR3 is CATSRSSLGQTPEAFF. CDR3 coding DNA: TGTGCCACCAGCAGATCGTCCCTGGGACAGACGCCTGAAGCTTTCTTT. The full variable domain, rest sourced from reference TRBV15 and TRBJ1-1, is DAMVIQNPRYQVTQFGKPVTLSCSQTLNHNVMYWYQQKSSQAPKLLFHYYDKDFNNEADTPDNFQSRRPNTSFCFLDIRSPGLGDTAMYLCATSRSSLGQTPEAFFGQGTRLTVV.

This clonotype was recorded a few times. The chain uses TRBV20-1 and TRBJ1-1; 9 bases are a match to TRBD1. CDR1 and CDR2 (germline): DFQATT, SNEGSKA (reference sequence). The junction had 10 bases not matched to a gene; V was cut back by 6 bases and J by 5 bases. This CDR3 contains 14 residues. CDR3 amino acids: CSAPRDRDLTEAFF. CDR3 nucleotide sequence: TGCAGTGCGCCCCGGGACAGGGATCTGACTGAAGCTTTCTTT.

This clonotype has ten or more counts. The chain is built from TRBV27 and TRBJ2-5; 8 nucleotides match TRBD2. J lost 2 bases, V lost 3 bases, and 5 bases had no gene match. CDR3 length: 15 amino acids. CDR1 is MNHEY, CDR2 SMNVEV, per germline (reference sequence). The CDR3 reads CASSLGTSRQETQYF. DNA of the CDR3: TGTGCCAGCAGTTTGGGGACTAGTCGACAAGAGACCCAGTACTTC.

V usage is TRBV12-3 or TRBV12-4 and J usage is TRBJ2-2, with D maybe TRBD2 (6 bases). The CDR3 extends over 15 amino acids. Trimming shortened V by 5 bases and J by 3 bases, and 13 bases separated the two germline ends. The CDR3 DNA is TGTGCCAGCAGTCCCGGGACTCCGTACACCGGGGAGCTGTTTTTT. This translates into CASSPGTPYTGELFF.

This clonotype came up many times. The gene calls are TRBV7-2 and TRBJ2-3; 10 nucleotides match TRBD2. Germline V gives CDR1 SGHTA, CDR2 FQGNSA. CDR3 length equals 18 residues. The junction had 7 bases not matched to a gene; V was cut back by 1 base and J by 0 bases. CDR3 sequence: CASSLVALAGASTDTQYF. CDR3 nucleotides: TGTGCCAGCAGCTTAGTTGCGCTAGCGGGGGCTAGCACAGATACGCAGTATTTT. Variable domain in full (rest from reference TRBV7-2 and TRBJ2-3): GAGVSQSPSNKVTEKGKDVELRCDPISGHTALYWYRQSLGQGLEFLIYFQGNSAPDKSGLPSDRFSAERTGGSVSTLTIQRTQQEDSAVYLCASSLVALAGASTDTQYFGPGTRLTVL.

This clonotype was observed many times. The CDR3 bases are TGTGCCAGCAGCGTTTGGGACAGGGAAGAGACCCAGTACTTC. It is translated as CASSVWDREETQYF. The V gene is TRBV7-8, the J gene TRBJ2-5, with 9 bases matching TRBD1. The CDR3 spans 14 residues. With 5 bases clipped from V and 3 bases from J, the junction kept 4 bases outside the gene matches. CDR1 SGHVS and CDR2 FQNEAQ come from the germline V gene.

On this clonotype itself: Its ends do not fully match the called genes, so a read error is possible. The chain uses TRBV7-9 and TRBJ2-3; D possibly uses TRBD1 or TRBD2 (5 bases each). This CDR3 spans 14 amino acids. CDR1 is SEHNR, CDR2 FQNEAQ, per germline (reference sequence). The CDR3 sequence: CASNWGPSTDTQYF. CDR3 bases: TGTGCCAGCAATTGGGGACCGAGCACGGATACGCAGTATTTT.

A note on this clonotype: Just one base apart from a much larger clone, this may be a read error. The rearrangement links TRBV12-3 or TRBV12-4 to TRBJ1-1; a weak D match, TRBD1 (5 bases). The CDR3 has 14 residues. Deletions cut 3 bases from V and 4 bases from J, with 12 bases between. CDR3 coding DNA: TGTGCCAGCAGTTTTGCGGGGGGGAGCACTGAAGCTTTCTTT. The encoded protein is CASSFAGGSTEAFF.

This clonotype was observed many times. The chain carries TRBV25-1 and TRBJ2-3, with D perhaps TRBD1 (6 bases). Germline V lookup: CDR1 MGHDK, CDR2 SYGVNS. V lost 5 bases and J lost 2, with 14 bases in between. There are 15 residues in the CDR3. The CDR3 nucleotides read TGTGCCAGCAGTAATACAGGGTTTTTCACAGATACGCAGTATTTT. Translating it yields CASSNTGFFTDTQYF.

The rearrangement uses TRBV11-2 and TRBJ2-5, with 8 bases lining up with TRBD2. The CDR3 spans 16 residues. Germline CDR1 SGHAT, CDR2 FQNNGV. With 0 bases clipped from V and 4 bases from J, the junction kept 7 bases outside the gene matches. The CDR3 DNA reads as TGTGCCAGCAGCTTAGATTACGCGGGGGGCCGAGAGACCCAGTACTTC. It specifies CASSLDYAGGRETQYF.

The V gene is TRBV19, the J gene TRBJ2-5; either TRBD1 or TRBD2 may supply D (5 bases each). This CDR3 contains 15 residues. Germline CDR1 LNHDA, CDR2 SQIVND (reference sequence). The V end lost 5 bases, the J end lost 1 base, and 14 bases lay between the germline ends. The CDR3 is CASSPGPTGQETQYF. In nucleotides, the CDR3 is TGTGCCAGTAGTCCGGGACCCACGGGCCAAGAGACCCAGTACTTC.

The chain employs TRBV5-1 and TRBJ2-3; D is uncertain. Trimming stripped 0 bases from V and 5 bases from J, with 13 bases between. The germline V gene has CDR1 SGHRS and CDR2 YFSETQ. This CDR3 contains 15 residues. This chain's CDR3 is CASSLALTGGDTQYF. The CDR3 nucleotides read TGCGCCAGCAGCTTGGCCCTGACTGGTGGAGATACGCAGTATTTT. The variable domain in full, with the rest retrieved from reference TRBV5-1 and TRBJ2-3, is KAGVTQTPRYLIKTRGQQVTLSCSPISGHRSVSWYQQTPGQGLQFLFEYFSETQRNKGNFPGRFSGRQFSNSRSEMNVSTLELGDSALYLCASSLALTGGDTQYFGPGTRLTVL.

This chain links TRBV9 with TRBJ2-5; D unresolved. V lost 0 bases and J 4 bases, leaving 7 bases between the germline ends. Germline V gene data show CDR1 as SGDLS and CDR2 as YYNGEE. The CDR3 consists of 13 residues. In DNA form, the CDR3 reads TGTGCCAGCAGCGTAGGGTGGGGAGAGACCCAGTACTTC. It yields the protein CASSVGWGETQYF.

This clonotype was recorded many times. This chain uses TRBV11-2 with TRBJ2-2, with TRBD1 matching over 8 bases. The CDR3 runs 15 residues. J lost 5 bases, V lost 3 bases, and 5 bases had no gene match. Germline values: CDR1 SGHAT, CDR2 FQNNGV. This CDR3 reads CASSLQGAETGELFF. CDR3 DNA: TGTGCCAGCAGCTTGCAGGGGGCGGAAACCGGGGAGCTGTTTTTT.

This clonotype has just a few counts. The chain joins TRBV11-1 to TRBJ2-2, with 7 bases that match TRBD1. The germline CDR1 and CDR2 sequences are SGHAT and FQDESV (reference sequence). The J segment lost 5 bases and the V segment lost 5 bases, leaving 8 bases of the junction unmatched. CDR3 length: 15 amino acids. CDR3 residues: CASSRGTVFTGELFF. CDR3 DNA: TGTGCCAGCAGCCGTGGGACAGTGTTTACCGGGGAGCTGTTTTTT.